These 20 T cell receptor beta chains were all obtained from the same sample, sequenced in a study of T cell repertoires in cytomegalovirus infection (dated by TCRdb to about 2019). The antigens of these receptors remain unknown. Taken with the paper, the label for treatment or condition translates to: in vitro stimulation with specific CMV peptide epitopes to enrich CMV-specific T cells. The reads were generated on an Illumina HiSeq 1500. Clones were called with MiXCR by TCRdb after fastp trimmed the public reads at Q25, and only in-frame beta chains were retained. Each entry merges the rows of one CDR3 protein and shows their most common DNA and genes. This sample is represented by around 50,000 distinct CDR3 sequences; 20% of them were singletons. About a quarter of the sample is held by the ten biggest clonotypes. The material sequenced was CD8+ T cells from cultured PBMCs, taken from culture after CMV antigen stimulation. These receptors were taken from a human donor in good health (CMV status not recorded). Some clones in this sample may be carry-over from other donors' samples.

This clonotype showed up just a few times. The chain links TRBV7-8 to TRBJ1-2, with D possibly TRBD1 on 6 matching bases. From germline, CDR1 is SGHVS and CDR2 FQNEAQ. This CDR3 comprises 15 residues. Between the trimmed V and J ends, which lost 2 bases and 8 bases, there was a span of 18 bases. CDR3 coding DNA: TGTGCCAGCAGCTTATTCGAAGGGGGGGCGGCCGGCTACACCTTC. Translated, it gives CASSLFEGGAAGYTF. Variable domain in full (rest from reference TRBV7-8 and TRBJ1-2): GAGVSQSPRYKVAKRGQDVALRCDPISGHVSLFWYQQALGQGPEFLTYFQNEAQLDKSGLPSDRFFAERPEGSVSTLKIQRTQQEDSAVYLCASSLFEGGAAGYTFGSGTRLTVV.

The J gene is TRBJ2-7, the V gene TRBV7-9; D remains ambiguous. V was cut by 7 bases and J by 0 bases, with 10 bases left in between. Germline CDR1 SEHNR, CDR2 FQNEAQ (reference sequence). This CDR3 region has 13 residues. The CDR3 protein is CASTPEVSYEQYF. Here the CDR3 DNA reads TGTGCCAGCACCCCGGAAGTCTCCTACGAGCAGTACTTC.

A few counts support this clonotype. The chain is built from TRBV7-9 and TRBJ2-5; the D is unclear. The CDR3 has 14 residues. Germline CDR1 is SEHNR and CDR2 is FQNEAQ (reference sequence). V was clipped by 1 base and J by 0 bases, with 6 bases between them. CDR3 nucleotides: TGTGCCAGCAGCTTAGGGGATTACCAAGAGACCCAGTACTTC. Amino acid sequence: CASSLGDYQETQYF.

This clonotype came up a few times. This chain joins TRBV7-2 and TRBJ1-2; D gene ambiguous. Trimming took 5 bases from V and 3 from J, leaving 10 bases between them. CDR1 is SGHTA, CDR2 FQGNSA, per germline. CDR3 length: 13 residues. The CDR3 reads CASSATVDYGYTF. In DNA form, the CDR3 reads TGTGCCAGCAGCGCAACAGTGGACTATGGCTACACCTTC.

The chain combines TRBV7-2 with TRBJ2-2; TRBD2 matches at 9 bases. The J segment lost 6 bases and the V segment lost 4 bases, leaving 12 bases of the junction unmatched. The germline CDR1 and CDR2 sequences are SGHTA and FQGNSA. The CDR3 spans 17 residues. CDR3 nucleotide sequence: TGTGCCAGCAGCTCTTCGGCGGGAGGGCCTTGGGCCGGGGAGCTGTTTTTT. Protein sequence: CASSSSAGGPWAGELFF. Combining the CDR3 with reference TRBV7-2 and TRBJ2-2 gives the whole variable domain GAGVSQSPSNKVTEKGKDVELRCDPISGHTALYWYRQSLGQGLEFLIYFQGNSAPDKSGLPSDRFSAERTGGSVSTLTIQRTQQEDSAVYLCASSSSAGGPWAGELFFGEGSRLTVL.

Here the CDR3 DNA reads TGTGCCAGCAGTTTACTGGGGGTTGGCAATGAGCAGTTCTTC. This codes for CASSLLGVGNEQFF. The gene calls are TRBV12-3 or TRBV12-4 and TRBJ2-1; either TRBD1 or TRBD2 may supply D (5 bases each). Trimming cost V 2 bases and J 6 bases, with 11 bases left between them. There are 14 residues in the CDR3.

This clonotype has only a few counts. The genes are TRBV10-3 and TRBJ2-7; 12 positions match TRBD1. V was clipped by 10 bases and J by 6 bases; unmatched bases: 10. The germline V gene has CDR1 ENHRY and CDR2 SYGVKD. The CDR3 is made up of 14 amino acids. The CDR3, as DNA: TGTGCCACCCGGTCGGGACAGGGGGCTGGCGAGCAGTACTTC. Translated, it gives CATRSGQGAGEQYF.

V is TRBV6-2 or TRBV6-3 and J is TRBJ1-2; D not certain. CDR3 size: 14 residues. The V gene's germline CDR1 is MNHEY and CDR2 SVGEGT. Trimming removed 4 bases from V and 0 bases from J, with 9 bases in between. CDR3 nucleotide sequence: TGTGCCAGCAGTTCCACTCTGACTAACTATGGCTACACCTTC. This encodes CASSSTLTNYGYTF.

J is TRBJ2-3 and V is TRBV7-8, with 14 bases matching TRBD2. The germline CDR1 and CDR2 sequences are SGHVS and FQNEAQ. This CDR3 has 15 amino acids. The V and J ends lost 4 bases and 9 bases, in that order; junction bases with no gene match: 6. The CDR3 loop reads CASSSGTSGRSTQYF. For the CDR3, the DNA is TGTGCCAGCAGCTCCGGGACTAGCGGGAGAAGCACGCAGTATTTT.

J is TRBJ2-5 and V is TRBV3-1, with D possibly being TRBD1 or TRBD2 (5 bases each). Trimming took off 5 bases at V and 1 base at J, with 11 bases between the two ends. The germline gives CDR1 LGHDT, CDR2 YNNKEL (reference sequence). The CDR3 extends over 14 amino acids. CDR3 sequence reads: CASSGTGPQETQYF. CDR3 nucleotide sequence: TGTGCCAGCAGCGGAACGGGGCCCCAAGAGACCCAGTACTTC.

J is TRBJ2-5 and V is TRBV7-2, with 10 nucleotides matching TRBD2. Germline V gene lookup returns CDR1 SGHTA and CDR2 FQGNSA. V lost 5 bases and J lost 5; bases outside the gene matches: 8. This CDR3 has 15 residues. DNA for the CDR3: TGTGCCAGCAGCCCCGGAGTAGCGGGAGGTGAGACCCAGTACTTC. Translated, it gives CASSPGVAGGETQYF.

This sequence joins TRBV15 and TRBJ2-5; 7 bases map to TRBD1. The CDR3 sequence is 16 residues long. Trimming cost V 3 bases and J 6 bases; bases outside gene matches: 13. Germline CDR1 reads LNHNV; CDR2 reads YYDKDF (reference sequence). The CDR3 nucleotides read TGTGCCACCAGCAGGGGCAGGACAGGAGAGGCAAAGACCCAGTACTTC. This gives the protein CATSRGRTGEAKTQYF.

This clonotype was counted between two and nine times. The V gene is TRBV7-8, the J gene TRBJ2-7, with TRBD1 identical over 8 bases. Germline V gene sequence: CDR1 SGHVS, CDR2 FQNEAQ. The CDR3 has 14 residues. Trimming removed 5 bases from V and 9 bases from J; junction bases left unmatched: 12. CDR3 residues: CASSNRDRSVGQYF. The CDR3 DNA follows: TGTGCCAGCAGCAACCGGGACAGGTCTGTTGGGCAGTACTTC.

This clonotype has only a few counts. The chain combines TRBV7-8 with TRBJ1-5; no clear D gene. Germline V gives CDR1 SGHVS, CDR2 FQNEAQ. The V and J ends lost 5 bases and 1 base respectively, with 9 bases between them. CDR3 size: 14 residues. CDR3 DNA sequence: TGTGCCAGCAGCCGGAGAGGGAGCAATCAGCCCCAGCATTTT. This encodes CASSRRGSNQPQHF. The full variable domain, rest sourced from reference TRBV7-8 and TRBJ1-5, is GAGVSQSPRYKVAKRGQDVALRCDPISGHVSLFWYQQALGQGPEFLTYFQNEAQLDKSGLPSDRFFAERPEGSVSTLKIQRTQQEDSAVYLCASSRRGSNQPQHFGDGTRLSIL.

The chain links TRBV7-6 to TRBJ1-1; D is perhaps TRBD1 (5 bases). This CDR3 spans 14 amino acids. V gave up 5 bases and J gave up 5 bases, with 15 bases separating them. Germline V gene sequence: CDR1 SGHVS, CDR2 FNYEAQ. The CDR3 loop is CASSLGSWGTEAFF. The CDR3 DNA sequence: TGTGCCAGCAGCCTCGGATCCTGGGGGACTGAAGCTTTCTTT.

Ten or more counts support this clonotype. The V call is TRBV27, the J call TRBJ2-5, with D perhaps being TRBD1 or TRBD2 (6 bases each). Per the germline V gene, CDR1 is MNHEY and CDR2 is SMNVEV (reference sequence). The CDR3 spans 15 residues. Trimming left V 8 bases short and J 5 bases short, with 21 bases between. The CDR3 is CASGLAYGGRETQYF. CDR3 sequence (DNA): TGTGCCAGCGGACTGGCATACGGGGGCCGGGAGACCCAGTACTTC.

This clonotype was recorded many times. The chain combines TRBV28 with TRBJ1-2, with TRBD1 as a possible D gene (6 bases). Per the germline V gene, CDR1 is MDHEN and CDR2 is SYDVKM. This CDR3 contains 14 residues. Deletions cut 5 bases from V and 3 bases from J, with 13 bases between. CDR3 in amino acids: CASSPRDTYYGYTF. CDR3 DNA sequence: TGTGCCAGCAGTCCCCGGGACACCTACTATGGCTACACCTTC.

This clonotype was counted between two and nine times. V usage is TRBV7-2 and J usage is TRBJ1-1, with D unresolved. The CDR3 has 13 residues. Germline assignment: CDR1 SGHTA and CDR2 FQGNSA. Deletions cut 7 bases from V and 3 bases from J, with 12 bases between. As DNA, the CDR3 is TGTGCCAGCACCCCAGAGGTCGACACTGAAGCTTTCTTT. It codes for CASTPEVDTEAFF.

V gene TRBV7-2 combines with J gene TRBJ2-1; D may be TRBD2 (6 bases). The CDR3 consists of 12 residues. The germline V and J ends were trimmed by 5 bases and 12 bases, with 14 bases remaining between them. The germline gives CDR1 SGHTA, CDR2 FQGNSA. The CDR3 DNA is TGTGCCAGCAGCCTGGGACTCGAGGGGCAGTTCTTC. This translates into CASSLGLEGQFF.

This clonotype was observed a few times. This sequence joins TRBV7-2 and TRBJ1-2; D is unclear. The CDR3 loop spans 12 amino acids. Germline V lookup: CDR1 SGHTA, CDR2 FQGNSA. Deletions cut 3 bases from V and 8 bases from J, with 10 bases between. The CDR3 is CASSLEPFGYTF. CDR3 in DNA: TGTGCCAGCAGCTTGGAACCTTTCGGCTACACCTTC.